One and the same sample provided the 19 T cell receptor beta chains below, sequenced in a study of CD8 T cells in ankylosing spondylitis. Using its own MiXCR run on the 5' RACE reads, TCRdb lists one record per CDR3 protein. The table lists hundreds of thousands of distinct CDR3 sequences, over 15% of them singletons. Their antigens are not known. Study results and caveats: Seemingly distinctive of ankylosing spondylitis blood was a TCR beta motif formed by eight highly homologous variants.

Sample: blood, either unsorted or a sorted T cell fraction (not recorded which). The receptors originated from a male donor with ankylosing spondylitis.

There are a few counts of this clonotype. The chain is built from TRBV5-1 and TRBJ2-7, with 8 bases fitting TRBD2. CDR3 length: 15 residues. V lost 0 bases, J lost 3 bases, and 5 bases stayed unmatched. Germline V lookup: CDR1 SGHRS, CDR2 YFSETQ. For the CDR3, the DNA is TGCGCCAGCAGCTTGGTCAGCGGGAGCTTCTACGAGCAGTACTTC. Protein sequence: CASSLVSGSFYEQYF. The entire variable domain, with the rest obtained from reference TRBV5-1 and TRBJ2-7, is as follows: KAGVTQTPRYLIKTRGQQVTLSCSPISGHRSVSWYQQTPGQGLQFLFEYFSETQRNKGNFPGRFSGRQFSNSRSEMNVSTLELGDSALYLCASSLVSGSFYEQYFGPGTRLTVT.

This clonotype was seen only a few times. The chain has TRBV4-2 and TRBJ1-5, with D hard to call. The V end was cut by 2 bases, the J end by 1 base, with 6 bases between. This CDR3 comprises 14 residues. Germline CDR1 and CDR2: LGHNA and YNFKEQ. The CDR3 protein is CASSQPGSNQPQHF. The CDR3 DNA reads TGTGCCAGCAGCCAACCTGGGAGCAATCAGCCCCAGCATTTT.

The chain carries TRBV5-5 and TRBJ2-2; D gene uncertain. Germline CDR1 and CDR2: SGHKS and YYEKEE (reference sequence). The CDR3 extends over 17 amino acids. V was pared by 0 bases and J by 0 bases, with 12 bases between. CDR3 coding DNA: TGTGCCAGCAGCTTGGGAGTCAGTTGGGCGAACACCGGGGAGCTGTTTTTT. The encoded protein is CASSLGVSWANTGELFF.

The chain recombines TRBV6-2 or TRBV6-3 with TRBJ2-5, with D perhaps TRBD1 (6 bases). The CDR3 sequence is 14 residues long. CDR1 and CDR2 from the germline V gene are MNHEY and SVGEGT. Trimming stripped 6 bases from V and 5 bases from J, with 16 bases between. The CDR3 DNA reads TGTGCCAGCAGGCTTACAGGGACCCTGGAGACCCAGTACTTC. Residues: CASRLTGTLETQYF.

The chain has TRBV12-3 or TRBV12-4 and TRBJ2-3, with 15 bases fitting TRBD2. V was pared by 6 bases and J by 1 base, with 8 bases of the junction left unmatched. The CDR3 contains 18 residues. The CDR3 DNA reads TGTGCCAGCAGCCCTGGGACTAGCGGGAGGTCGGGCACAGATACGCAGTATTTT. Translation gives CASSPGTSGRSGTDTQYF.

This clonotype was counted many times. The chain links TRBV29-1 to TRBJ2-5; D remains ambiguous. Trimming pared 3 bases from V and 5 bases from J, leaving 10 bases between. Germline-derived CDR1 and CDR2 are SQVTM and ANQGSEA. The CDR3 runs 12 residues. CDR3 DNA sequence: TGCAGCGTTGACCGGGCCTCGGAGACCCAGTACTTC. Translated, it gives CSVDRASETQYF. Combining the CDR3 with reference TRBV29-1 and TRBJ2-5 gives the whole variable domain SAVISQKPSRDICQRGTSLTIQCQVDSQVTMMFWYRQQPGQSLTLIATANQGSEATYESGFVIDKFPISRPNLTFSTLTVSNMSPEDSSIYLCSVDRASETQYFGPGTRLLVL.

The chain is built from TRBV27 and TRBJ2-1, with 9 bases fitting TRBD2. Trimming cost V 6 bases and J 10 bases; bases outside gene matches: 10. Germline CDR1 reads MNHEY; CDR2 reads SMNVEV (reference sequence). The CDR3 loop spans 14 amino acids. DNA of the CDR3: TGTGCCAGCAGGAGCGCGGGACTAGCACTCGAGCAGTTCTTC. As protein: CASRSAGLALEQFF.

There are many counts of this clonotype. The V call is TRBV5-6, the J call TRBJ2-1, with D perhaps given as TRBD1 or TRBD2 (5 bases each). This CDR3 is built from 16 residues. The V gene's germline CDR1 is SGHDT and CDR2 YYEEEE. Trimming stripped 7 bases from V and 5 bases from J, with 22 bases between. The CDR3 DNA follows: TGTGCCAGCGGGGAGTACCTTGGGACGCTAAACAATGAGCAGTTCTTC. It is translated as CASGEYLGTLNNEQFF.

This clonotype showed up just once. The V and J genes are TRBV3-1 and TRBJ1-1; possibly TRBD1 for D (5 bases). CDR1 is LGHDT, CDR2 YNNKEL, per germline (reference sequence). The CDR3 consists of 15 residues. Trimming removed 1 base at V and 4 bases at J, with 13 bases between. The CDR3 coding sequence is TGTGCCAGCAGCCAAGTTCAGGGTTGGAGCACTGAAGCTTTCTTT. Translating gives CASSQVQGWSTEAFF. Complete variable domain (other parts from reference TRBV3-1 and TRBJ1-1): DTAVSQTPKYLVTQMGNDKSIKCEQNLGHDTMYWYKQDSKKFLKIMFSYNNKELIINETVPNRFSPKSPDKAHLNLHINSLELGDSAVYFCASSQVQGWSTEAFFGQGTRLTVV.

The J gene is TRBJ2-7, the V gene TRBV27, with D maybe TRBD2 (6 bases). Germline V gene lookup returns CDR1 MNHEY and CDR2 SMNVEV (reference sequence). The V end was cut by 6 bases, the J end by 2 bases, with 17 bases between. The CDR3 sequence is 15 residues long. The CDR3 nucleotides are TGTGCCAGCAGGGCTCGGAGGGCTGGACCCTACGAGCAGTACTTC. Its protein is CASRARRAGPYEQYF.

In DNA, the CDR3 is TGTGCCAGCAGTGGCCAGTGGTTTGCCCAGCCCCAGCATTTT. It is translated as CASSGQWFAQPQHF. This chain connects TRBV12-3 or TRBV12-4 to TRBJ1-5; no clear D. The CDR3 consists of 14 residues. V was cut by 5 bases and J by 7 bases, with 15 bases left in between.

In its sample, this clonotype was seen many times. V usage is TRBV5-1 and J usage is TRBJ2-2, with 8 bases identical to TRBD2. CDR1 is SGHRS, CDR2 YFSETQ, per germline. CDR3 length: 16 residues. The junction had 5 bases not matched to a gene; V was cut back by 3 bases and J by 1 base. This CDR3 is CASSSQTSGNTGELFF. CDR3 bases: TGCGCCAGCAGCTCCCAAACTAGCGGGAACACCGGGGAGCTGTTTTTT.

The J gene is TRBJ1-3, the V gene TRBV7-2; the match to TRBD1 covers 9 bases. V gave up 5 bases and J gave up 4 bases; unmatched junction bases: 6. This CDR3 comprises 15 residues. The germline CDR1 and CDR2 sequences are SGHTA and FQGNSA. CDR3 DNA: TGTGCCAGCAGCCCACCCGGGACAGGGGGAAACACCATATATTTT. Its translation: CASSPPGTGGNTIYF.

This clonotype was counted a few times. V is TRBV28 and J is TRBJ1-6, with 9 bases aligning to TRBD1. This CDR3 region has 17 residues. CDR1 MDHEN and CDR2 SYDVKM come from the germline V gene. The V and J ends lost 6 bases and 4 bases, in that order; junction bases with no gene match: 10. CDR3 DNA sequence: TGTGCCAGCAGCCCCCGGACAGGGGTAGGATATAATTCACCCCTCCACTTT. It translates to CASSPRTGVGYNSPLHF.

The chain recombines TRBV5-1 with TRBJ1-1; D remains ambiguous. This CDR3 contains 15 residues. Germline V gene lookup returns CDR1 SGHRS and CDR2 YFSETQ. Trimming took off 4 bases at V and 0 bases at J, with 13 bases between the two ends. The CDR3 DNA reads as TGCGCCAGCAGCCCCGACGGTAGGATGAACACTGAAGCTTTCTTT. Protein product: CASSPDGRMNTEAFF.

This clonotype was detected only a few times. This chain connects TRBV20-1 to TRBJ2-1; maybe TRBD2 (5 bases). The CDR3 spans 12 residues. The germline gives CDR1 DFQATT, CDR2 SNEGSKA (reference sequence). V lost 5 bases and J 7 bases, leaving 12 bases between the germline ends. The CDR3 sequence: CSAEGRKNEQFF. CDR3 sequence (DNA): TGCAGTGCTGAGGGAAGGAAAAATGAGCAGTTCTTC.

This clonotype has more than one count but fewer than ten. The rearrangement joins TRBV2 to TRBJ2-1, with D perhaps matching TRBD2 (5 bases). The V and J ends lost 7 bases and 4 bases respectively, with 11 bases between them. The CDR3 totals 13 residues. Germline CDR1 is SNHLY and CDR2 is FYNNEI. The CDR3 sequence is CASIGGLYNEQFF. The CDR3 DNA is TGTGCCAGCATAGGCGGACTGTACAATGAGCAGTTCTTC. Full variable domain (outside the CDR3, taken from reference TRBV2 and TRBJ2-1): EPEVTQTPSHQVTQMGQEVILRCVPISNHLYFYWYRQILGQKVEFLVSFYNNEISEKSEIFDDQFSVERPDGSNFTLKIRSTKLEDSAMYFCASIGGLYNEQFFGPGTRLTVL.

This clonotype was seen more than once but under ten times. The chain recombines TRBV30 with TRBJ2-4; 8 nucleotides agree with TRBD2. V lost 0 bases to trimming and J lost 8 bases; unmatched junction nucleotides: 6. The V gene's germline CDR1 is GTSNPN and CDR2 SVGIG (reference sequence). CDR3 length equals 14 residues. The CDR3 region is CAWSVSSSGYIQYF. The CDR3 DNA reads as TGTGCCTGGAGTGTATCGTCTAGCGGGTACATTCAGTACTTC.

This clonotype was found many times. This rearrangement joins TRBV5-1 to TRBJ2-3, with 9 bases lining up with TRBD2. The CDR3 sequence is 17 residues long. Trimming cost V 0 bases and J 1 base; bases outside gene matches: 6. Germline lookup yields CDR1 SGHRS and CDR2 YFSETQ. Here the CDR3 DNA reads TGCGCCAGCAGCTTGGGTCTAGCGGGGCTCGGCACAGATACGCAGTATTTT. Residues: CASSLGLAGLGTDTQYF.